This TCR beta chain appears in the sequencing data of a study of shared clonotypes between healthy human individuals. Per sorted-subset replicate PCR, input was approximately 0.2 ug DNA, representing around 28,000 T cell genomes. Generated by immunoSEQ multiplex PCR, the TCRdb table keeps only in-frame clones and is missing some. The sample shows roughly 1 million clones, roughly 80% of them seen only once. A note on this clone: The antigen remains unidentified.

The CDR3 is made up of 14 amino acids. Germline V gene sequence: CDR1 MNHEY, CDR2 SVGAGI. V lost 2 bases and J lost 4, with 12 bases in between. Study-wide findings and caveats: Investigators collected only blood, and repertoires in tissues likely differ. Clonotypes shared by all four donors outscored non-shared clonotypes in generation probability. Naive CD4 clonotype sharing across several donors was about 5%.

This receptor was identified in a man aged 18 to 30 in good health. The V gene is TRBV6-5, the J gene TRBJ2-7; possibly TRBD2 for D (6 bases). Input material: memory CD4+ T cells sorted from blood. Subset meaning: CD45RA-negative fraction. The DNA of the CDR3 is TGTGCCAGCAGTTACCAATTTCGGGGGTACGAGCAGTACTTC. Translating it yields CASSYQFRGYEQYF.